This T cell receptor beta chain was sequenced during a study of T cell responses to AZD1222 COVID-19 vaccine. Study-level findings and limits: Regions left unmutated in variants are reportedly the target of nearly half of spike-specific TCRs.

Notes on this clone: Its antigen is unidentified.

V shed 3 bases and J shed 7 bases, with 9 bases lying between them. Germline loops: CDR1 LGHDT, CDR2 YNNKEL (reference sequence). This CDR3 spans 12 amino acids. The data were produced by immunoSEQ multiplex PCR, yet TCRdb's version contains in-frame clones alone and is incomplete. The sample consists of 250,000 to 300,000 clones, about 94% of them appearing once. The sample in question was peripheral blood, obtained 28 days after the second AZD1222 dose. This chain connects TRBV3-1 (or the pseudogene TRBV3-2) to TRBJ1-2; TRBD1 might be the D (5 bases). This TCR derives from an adult who received the AZD1222 COVID-19 vaccine. This CDR3 reads CASSQSTVGYTF. Here the CDR3 DNA reads TGTGCCAGCAGCCAGTCGACAGTTGGCTACACCTTC.